This T cell receptor beta chain was recovered during a study of OX40 agonist ivuxolimab in advanced cancers. On this clone itself: Germline is not matched at one junction end, which may reflect a read error. Other DNA sequences from this sample encode an identical CDR3 as well.

Repertoires were generated with immunoSEQ multiplex PCR, while TCRdb's copy carries only in-frame clones and drops some. The data contain fewer than 65,000 clones, nearly 90% of them singletons. This sequence was found in an adult with an advanced solid tumor such as melanoma, head and neck, liver or kidney cancer. The material sequenced was CD4+ or CD8+ T cells sorted from blood, taken in a trial of the OX40 agonist ivuxolimab.

The CDR3 here is CASSLRGGLEKLFF. The CDR3 DNA reads as TGTGCCAGCTCCCTCAGGGGAGGATTAGAAAAACTGTTCTTT. The V gene is TRBV18, the J gene TRBJ1-4; a weak D match, TRBD1 (6 bases). Germline lookup yields CDR1 KGHSH and CDR2 LQKENI. This CDR3 comprises 14 residues.